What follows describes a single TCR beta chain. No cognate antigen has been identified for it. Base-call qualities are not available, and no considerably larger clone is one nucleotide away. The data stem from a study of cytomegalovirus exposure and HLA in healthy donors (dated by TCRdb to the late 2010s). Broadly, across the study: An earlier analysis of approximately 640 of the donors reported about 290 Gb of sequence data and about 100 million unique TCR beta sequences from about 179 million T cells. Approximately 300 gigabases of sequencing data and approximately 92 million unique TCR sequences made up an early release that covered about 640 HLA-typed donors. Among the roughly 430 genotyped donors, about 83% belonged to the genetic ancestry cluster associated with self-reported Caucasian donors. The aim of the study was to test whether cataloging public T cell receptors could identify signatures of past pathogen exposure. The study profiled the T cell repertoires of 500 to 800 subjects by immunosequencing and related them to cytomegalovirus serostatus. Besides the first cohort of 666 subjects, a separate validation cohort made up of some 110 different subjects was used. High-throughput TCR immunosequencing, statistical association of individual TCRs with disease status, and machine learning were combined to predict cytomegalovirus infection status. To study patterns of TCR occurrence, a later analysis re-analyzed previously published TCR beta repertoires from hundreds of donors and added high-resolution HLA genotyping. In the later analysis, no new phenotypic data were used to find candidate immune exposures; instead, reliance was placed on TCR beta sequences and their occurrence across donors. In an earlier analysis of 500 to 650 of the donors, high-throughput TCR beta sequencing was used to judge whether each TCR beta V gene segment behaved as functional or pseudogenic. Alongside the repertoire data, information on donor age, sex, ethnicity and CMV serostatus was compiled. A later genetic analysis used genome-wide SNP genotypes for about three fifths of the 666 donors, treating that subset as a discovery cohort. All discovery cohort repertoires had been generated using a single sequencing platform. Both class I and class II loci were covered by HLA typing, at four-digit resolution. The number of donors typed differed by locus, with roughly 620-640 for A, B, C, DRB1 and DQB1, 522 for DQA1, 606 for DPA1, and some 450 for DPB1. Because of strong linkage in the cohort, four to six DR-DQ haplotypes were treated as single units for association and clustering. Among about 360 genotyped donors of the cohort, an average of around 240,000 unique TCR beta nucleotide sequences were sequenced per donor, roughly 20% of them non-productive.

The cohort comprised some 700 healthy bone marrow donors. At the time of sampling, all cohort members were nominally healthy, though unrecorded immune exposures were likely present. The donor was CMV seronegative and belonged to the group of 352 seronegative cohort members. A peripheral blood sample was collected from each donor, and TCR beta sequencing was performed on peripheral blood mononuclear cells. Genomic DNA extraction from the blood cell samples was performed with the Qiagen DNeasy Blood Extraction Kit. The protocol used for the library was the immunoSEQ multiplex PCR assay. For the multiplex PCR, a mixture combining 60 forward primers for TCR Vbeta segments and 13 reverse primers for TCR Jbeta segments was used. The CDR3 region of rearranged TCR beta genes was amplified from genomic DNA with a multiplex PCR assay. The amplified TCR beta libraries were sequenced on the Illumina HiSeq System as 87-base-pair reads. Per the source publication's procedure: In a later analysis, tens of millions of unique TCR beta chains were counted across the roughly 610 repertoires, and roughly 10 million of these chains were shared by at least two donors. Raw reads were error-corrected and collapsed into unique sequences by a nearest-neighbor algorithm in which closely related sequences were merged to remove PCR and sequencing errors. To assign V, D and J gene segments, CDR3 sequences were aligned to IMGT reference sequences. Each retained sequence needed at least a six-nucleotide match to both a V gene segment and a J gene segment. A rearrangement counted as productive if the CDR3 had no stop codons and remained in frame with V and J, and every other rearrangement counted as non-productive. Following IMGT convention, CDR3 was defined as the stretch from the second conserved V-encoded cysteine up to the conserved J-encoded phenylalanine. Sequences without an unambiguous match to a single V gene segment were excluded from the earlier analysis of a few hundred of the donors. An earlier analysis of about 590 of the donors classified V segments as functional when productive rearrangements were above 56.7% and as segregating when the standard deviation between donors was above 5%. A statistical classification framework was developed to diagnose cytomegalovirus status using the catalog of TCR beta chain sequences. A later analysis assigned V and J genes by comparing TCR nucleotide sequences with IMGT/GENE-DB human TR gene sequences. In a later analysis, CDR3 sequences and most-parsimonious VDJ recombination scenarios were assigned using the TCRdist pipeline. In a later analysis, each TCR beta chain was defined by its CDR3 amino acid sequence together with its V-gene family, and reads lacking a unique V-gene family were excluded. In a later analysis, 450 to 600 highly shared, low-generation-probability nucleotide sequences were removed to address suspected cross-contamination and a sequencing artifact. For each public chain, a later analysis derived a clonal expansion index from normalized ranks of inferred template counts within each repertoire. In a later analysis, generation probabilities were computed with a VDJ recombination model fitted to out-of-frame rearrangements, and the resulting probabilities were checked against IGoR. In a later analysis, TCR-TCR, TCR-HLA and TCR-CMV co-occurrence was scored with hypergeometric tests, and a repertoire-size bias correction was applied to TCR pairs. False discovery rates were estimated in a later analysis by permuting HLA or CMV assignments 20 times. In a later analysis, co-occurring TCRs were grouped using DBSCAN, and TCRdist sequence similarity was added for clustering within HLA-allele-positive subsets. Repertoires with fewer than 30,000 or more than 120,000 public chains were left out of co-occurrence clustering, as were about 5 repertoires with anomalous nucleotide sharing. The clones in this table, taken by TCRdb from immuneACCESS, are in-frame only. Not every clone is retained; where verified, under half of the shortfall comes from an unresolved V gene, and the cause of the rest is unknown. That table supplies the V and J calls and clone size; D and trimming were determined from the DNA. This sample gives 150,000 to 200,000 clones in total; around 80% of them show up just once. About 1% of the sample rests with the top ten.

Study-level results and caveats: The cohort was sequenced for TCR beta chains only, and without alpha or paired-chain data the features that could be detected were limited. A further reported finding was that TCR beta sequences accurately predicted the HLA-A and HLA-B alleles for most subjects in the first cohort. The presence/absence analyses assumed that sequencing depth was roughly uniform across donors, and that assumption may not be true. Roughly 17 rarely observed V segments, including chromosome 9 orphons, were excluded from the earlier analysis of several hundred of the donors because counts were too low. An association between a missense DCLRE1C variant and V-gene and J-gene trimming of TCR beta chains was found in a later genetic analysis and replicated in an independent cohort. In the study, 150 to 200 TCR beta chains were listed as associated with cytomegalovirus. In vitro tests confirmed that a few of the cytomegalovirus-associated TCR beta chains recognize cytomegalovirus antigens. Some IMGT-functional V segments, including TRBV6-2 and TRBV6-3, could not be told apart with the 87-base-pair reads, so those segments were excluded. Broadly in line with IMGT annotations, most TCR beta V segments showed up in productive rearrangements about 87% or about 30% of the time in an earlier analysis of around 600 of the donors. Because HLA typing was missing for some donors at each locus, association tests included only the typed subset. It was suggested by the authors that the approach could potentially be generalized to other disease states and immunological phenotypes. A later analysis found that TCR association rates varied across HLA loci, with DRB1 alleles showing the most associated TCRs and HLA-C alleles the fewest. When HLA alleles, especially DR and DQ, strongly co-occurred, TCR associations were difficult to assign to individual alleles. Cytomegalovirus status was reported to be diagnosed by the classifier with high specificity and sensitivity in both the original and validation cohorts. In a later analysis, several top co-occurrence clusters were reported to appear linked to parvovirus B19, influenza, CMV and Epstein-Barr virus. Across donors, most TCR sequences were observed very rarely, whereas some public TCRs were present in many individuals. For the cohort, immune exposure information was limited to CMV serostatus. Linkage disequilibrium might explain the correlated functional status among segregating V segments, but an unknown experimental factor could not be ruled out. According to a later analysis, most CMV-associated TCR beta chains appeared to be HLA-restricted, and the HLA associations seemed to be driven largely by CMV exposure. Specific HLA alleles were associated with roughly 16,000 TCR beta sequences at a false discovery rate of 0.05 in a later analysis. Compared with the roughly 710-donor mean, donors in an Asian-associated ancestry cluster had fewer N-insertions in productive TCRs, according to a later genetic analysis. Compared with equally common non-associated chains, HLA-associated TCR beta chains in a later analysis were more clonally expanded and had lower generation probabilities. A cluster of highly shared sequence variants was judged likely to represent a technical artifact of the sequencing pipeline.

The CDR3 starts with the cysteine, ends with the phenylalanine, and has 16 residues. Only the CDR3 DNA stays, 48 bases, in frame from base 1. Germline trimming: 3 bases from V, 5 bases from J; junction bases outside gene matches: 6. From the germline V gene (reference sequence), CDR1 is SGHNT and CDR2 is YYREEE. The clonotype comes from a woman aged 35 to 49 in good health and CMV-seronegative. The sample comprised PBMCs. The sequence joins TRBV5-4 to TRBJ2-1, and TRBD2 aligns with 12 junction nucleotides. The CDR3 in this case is CASSSIGLAGHNEQFF. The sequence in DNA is TGTGCCAGCAGCTCCATCGGACTAGCGGGGCACAATGAGCAGTTCTTC.